This passage covers 30 T cell receptor beta chains from one sample sequenced in a study of cytomegalovirus exposure and HLA in healthy donors. PCR amplification relied on 60 Vbeta primers (plus 13 Jbeta primers). The method was immunoSEQ multiplex PCR; TCRdb's version includes in-frame clones alone and lacks a portion of them. Found here are roughly 120,000 clones, 15% of them singletons; the top ten hold about 1.9%. Sample: PBMCs. These receptors were obtained from a woman between 18 and 29 years old in good health and CMV-seronegative.

The V and J genes are TRBV7-9 and TRBJ2-7; 7 nucleotides match TRBD1. Losses at the gene ends were 1 base for V and 2 bases for J; bases not matched to a gene: 5. Per the germline V gene, CDR1 is SEHNR and CDR2 is FQNEAQ (reference sequence). The CDR3 has 15 residues. The CDR3 protein is CASSLDRGPTYEQYF. CDR3 DNA: TGTGCCAGCAGCTTAGACAGGGGACCTACCTACGAGCAGTACTTC. Looking up the rest from reference TRBV7-9 and TRBJ2-7 gives the full variable domain: DTGVSQNPRHKITKRGQNVTFRCDPISEHNRLYWYRQTLGQGPEFLTYFQNEAQLEKSRLLSDRFSAERPKGSFSTLEIQRTEQGDSAMYLCASSLDRGPTYEQYFGPGTRLTVT.

The J gene is TRBJ2-1, the V gene TRBV12-2; the D call of TRBD2 is as the table states it, not checked on the DNA. TRBV12-2 is annotated as a pseudogene. This CDR3 has 15 residues. CDR3 sequence reads: CASHPPLADYNEQFF. The CDR3 nucleotides are TGTGCAAGTCACCCCCCCCTAGCGGACTACAATGAGCAGTTCTTC.

This clone was detected a few times. The chain joins TRBV28 to TRBJ1-4; no firm D call. Deletions cut 2 bases from V and 5 bases from J, with 9 bases between. The CDR3 consists of 14 residues. Per the germline V gene, CDR1 is MDHEN and CDR2 is SYDVKM. Written as DNA, the CDR3 is TGTGCCAGCAGTTTACCGGTGGGCAATGAAAAACTGTTTTTT. Translation: CASSLPVGNEKLFF. Looking up the rest from reference TRBV28 and TRBJ1-4 gives the full variable domain: DVKVTQSSRYLVKRTGEKVFLECVQDMDHENMFWYRQDPGLGLRLIYFSYDVKMKEKGDIPEGYSVSREKKERFSLILESASTNQTSMYLCASSLPVGNEKLFFGSGTQLSVL.

This clone showed up just a few times. The genes are TRBV30 and TRBJ1-4; 9 bases are a match to TRBD1. Germline V gives CDR1 GTSNPN, CDR2 SVGIG (reference sequence). The CDR3 spans 12 residues. J gave up 8 bases and V 5 bases, and 3 bases lay outside the gene matches. In DNA form, the CDR3 reads TGTGCCTGGGGGGACAGGGAAGAAAAACTGTTTTTT. Translated, it gives CAWGDREEKLFF.

The chain employs TRBV27 and TRBJ1-5, with unresolved D. V lost 3 bases and J 0 bases, leaving 9 bases between the germline ends. This CDR3 region has 15 residues. The V gene's germline CDR1 is MNHEY and CDR2 SMNVEV (reference sequence). The CDR3: CASSFLGSSNQPQHF. CDR3 in DNA: TGTGCCAGCAGTTTTCTCGGGAGTAGCAATCAGCCCCAGCATTTT.

This clone appeared a few times. The chain is built from TRBV19 and TRBJ2-7; 9 nucleotides line up with TRBD2. V dropped 6 bases and J dropped 2; count of bases not matched to a gene: 5. This CDR3 is 14 amino acids long. CDR1 and CDR2 (germline): LNHDA, SQIVND (reference sequence). CDR3 residues: CASRSPSGAYEQYF. CDR3 in DNA: TGTGCCAGTAGGTCGCCTAGCGGGGCCTACGAGCAGTACTTC.

The rearrangement uses TRBV6-5 and TRBJ2-1; 11 bases map to TRBD2. V dropped 7 bases and J dropped 4; count of bases not matched to a gene: 6. The CDR3 is made up of 15 amino acids. Per germline, CDR1 MNHEY and CDR2 SVGAGI. The CDR3 here is CASNSGRATYNEQFF. The CDR3 DNA follows: TGTGCCAGCAATAGCGGGAGGGCCACGTACAATGAGCAGTTCTTC.

The chain is built from TRBV2 and TRBJ2-2; TRBD2 aligns across 11 bases. V shed 5 bases, J shed 6 bases, and the junction held 5 bases outside the gene matches. CDR1 is SNHLY and CDR2 is FYNNEI in the germline V gene. The CDR3 has 15 amino acids. As DNA, the CDR3 is TGTGCCAGCAGTCAGACTAGCGGGGAGGCCGGGGAGCTGTTTTTT. This codes for CASSQTSGEAGELFF.

The chain combines TRBV5-1 with TRBJ1-1; maybe TRBD1 (5 bases). The germline V gene encodes CDR1 SGHRS and CDR2 YFSETQ. V was clipped by 2 bases and J by 1 base, with 12 bases between them. This CDR3 is built from 15 residues. The CDR3 sequence is CASSLKLTANTEAFF. The CDR3 nucleotides are TGCGCCAGCAGCTTAAAATTGACAGCGAACACTGAAGCTTTCTTT.

This clone was found a few times. The rearrangement joins TRBV7-6 to TRBJ1-1, with 9 nucleotides matching TRBD1. The CDR3 has 12 residues. V was clipped by 5 bases and J by 13 bases; unmatched bases: 8. CDR1 is SGHVS and CDR2 is FNYEAQ in the germline V gene. CDR3: CASSPPGTGLFF. Here the CDR3 DNA reads TGTGCCAGCAGCCCGCCCGGGACAGGGCTTTTCTTT. The full variable domain, rest sourced from reference TRBV7-6 and TRBJ1-1, is GAGVSQSPRYKVTKRGQDVALRCDPISGHVSLYWYRQALGQGPEFLTYFNYEAQQDKSGLPNDRFSAERPEGSISTLTIQRTEQRDSAMYRCASSPPGTGLFFGQGTRLTVV.

This clone turned up a few times. The rearrangement uses TRBV10-3 and TRBJ1-1; D unclear. V lost 10 bases and J lost 3, with 12 bases in between. The CDR3 runs to 12 residues. Germline V lookup: CDR1 ENHRY, CDR2 SYGVKD. Here the CDR3 reads CATRWRDTEAFF. In DNA form, the CDR3 reads TGTGCCACCAGATGGCGGGACACTGAAGCTTTCTTT.

The chain links TRBV5-5 to TRBJ2-2, with no clear D. Looked up from germline, CDR1 is SGHKS and CDR2 is YYEKEE (reference sequence). The CDR3 contains 13 residues. The ends were cut back, 2 bases at V and 4 bases at J, with 6 bases in the middle. The CDR3 region is CASSLQSTGELFF. The CDR3 DNA is TGTGCCAGCAGCTTACAGAGCACCGGGGAGCTGTTTTTT.

This clone was counted only a few times. This rearrangement joins TRBV19 to TRBJ1-1, with D possibly matching TRBD1 (6 bases). The CDR3 extends over 14 amino acids. The V end lost 7 bases, the J end lost 1 base, and 13 bases lay between the germline ends. CDR1 is LNHDA, CDR2 SQIVND, per germline (reference sequence). The CDR3 coding sequence is TGTGCCAGTATCACAGGGCCGGCGAACACTGAAGCTTTCTTT. Amino acid sequence: CASITGPANTEAFF.

The chain links TRBV28 to TRBJ2-2; 12 nucleotides match TRBD2. V lost 2 bases and J lost 8; bases outside the gene matches: 6. The CDR3 is 16 residues long. Looked up from germline, CDR1 is MDHEN and CDR2 is SYDVKM. The CDR3 sequence is CASSLPRLAGVGELFF. DNA for the CDR3: TGTGCCAGCAGTTTACCGAGACTAGCGGGGGTAGGGGAGCTGTTTTTT. Drawing the rest from reference TRBV28 and TRBJ2-2, the complete variable domain is DVKVTQSSRYLVKRTGEKVFLECVQDMDHENMFWYRQDPGLGLRLIYFSYDVKMKEKGDIPEGYSVSREKKERFSLILESASTNQTSMYLCASSLPRLAGVGELFFGEGSRLTVL.

This chain connects TRBV6-5 to TRBJ2-1; weak D call: TRBD1 (5 bases). CDR1 and CDR2 (germline): MNHEY, SVGAGI. CDR3 length: 15 amino acids. Trimming pared 2 bases from V and 8 bases from J, leaving 16 bases between. CDR3 coding DNA: TGTGCCAGCAGTTACATGTGGGGCGCGCGGTATGAGCAGTTCTTC. Protein sequence: CASSYMWGARYEQFF.

The chain joins TRBV6-1 to TRBJ1-5; D is undetermined. Deletions cut 1 base from V and 2 bases from J, with 12 bases between. There are 16 residues in the CDR3. The germline gives CDR1 MNHNS, CDR2 SASEGT. The CDR3 nucleotides read TGTGCCAGCAGTGAAGAGGAGGGAATGGGCAATCAGCCCCAGCATTTT. The encoded protein is CASSEEEGMGNQPQHF.

This clone was counted only a few times. V is TRBV7-9 and J is TRBJ2-1; 11 nucleotides align to TRBD2. CDR1 is SEHNR and CDR2 is FQNEAQ in the germline V gene (reference sequence). CDR3 size: 16 residues. V lost 4 bases and J lost 5; bases outside the gene matches: 7. Here the CDR3 reads CASSSPTSGAHNEQFF. Here the CDR3 DNA reads TGTGCCAGCAGCTCCCCGACTAGCGGGGCCCACAATGAGCAGTTCTTC. Full variable domain (rest looked up from reference TRBV7-9 and TRBJ2-1): DTGVSQNPRHKITKRGQNVTFRCDPISEHNRLYWYRQTLGQGPEFLTYFQNEAQLEKSRLLSDRFSAERPKGSFSTLEIQRTEQGDSAMYLCASSSPTSGAHNEQFFGPGTRLTVL.

The V gene is TRBV28, the J gene TRBJ2-4, with TRBD2 as a possible D gene (5 bases). The V gene's germline CDR1 is MDHEN and CDR2 SYDVKM. This CDR3 region has 14 residues. V dropped 4 bases and J dropped 8 bases, with 15 bases sitting between them. The CDR3 DNA is TGTGCCAGCAGTTATCCCGGAGGAGGAGACATTCAGTACTTC. Its translation: CASSYPGGGDIQYF.

J is TRBJ1-1 and V is TRBV29-1; D is possibly TRBD1 (5 bases). Germline V CDR1 and CDR2: SQVTM, ANQGSEA. CDR3 size: 11 residues. Trimming cost V 3 bases and J 7 bases, with 9 bases left between them. The CDR3 region is CSVEWRGEAFF. In nucleotides, the CDR3 is TGCAGCGTTGAGTGGAGGGGTGAAGCTTTCTTT.

This clone was observed a single time. The V and J genes are TRBV18 and TRBJ2-5, with D perhaps TRBD1 (5 bases). Trimming pared 4 bases from V and 1 base from J, leaving 10 bases between. The V gene's germline CDR1 is KGHSH and CDR2 LQKENI. This CDR3 has 14 residues. The CDR3: CASSQGATQETQYF. The CDR3 bases are TGTGCCAGCTCACAAGGGGCCACCCAAGAGACCCAGTACTTC. Full variable domain (missing parts from reference TRBV18 and TRBJ2-5): NAGVMQNPRHLVRRRGQEARLRCSPMKGHSHVYWYRQLPEEGLKFMVYLQKENIIDESGMPKERFSAEFPKEGPSILRIQQVVRGDSAAYFCASSQGATQETQYFGPGTRLLVL.

The chain joins TRBV4-2 to TRBJ2-7; tentative D call: TRBD2 (5 bases). Germline CDR1 reads LGHNA; CDR2 reads YNFKEQ. V was shortened by 0 bases and J by 0 bases, with 9 bases between the two germline ends. The CDR3 sequence is 15 residues long. The CDR3, as DNA: TGTGCCAGCAGCCAAGATCATGGGAGCTCCTACGAGCAGTACTTC. Amino acids: CASSQDHGSSYEQYF.

This clone turned up a few times. The rearrangement links TRBV12-5 to TRBJ2-1; 8 bases are shared with TRBD1. The germline CDR1 and CDR2 sequences are LGHNT and FRNRAP. CDR3 length: 15 residues. Trimming removed 3 bases from V and 3 bases from J; junction bases left unmatched: 4. The CDR3 loop reads CASGLQQGDYNEQFF. As DNA, the CDR3 is TGTGCTAGTGGTTTACAACAGGGGGACTACAATGAGCAGTTCTTC.

V is TRBV7-8 and J is TRBJ1-6, with 8 bases identical to TRBD1. The V and J ends lost 5 bases and 4 bases, in that order; junction bases with no gene match: 13. The length of the CDR3 is 18 residues. CDR1 is SGHVS, CDR2 FQNEAQ, per germline. CDR3 protein: CASSHPGRGRMYNSPLHF. The CDR3 DNA reads as TGTGCCAGCAGCCACCCCGGCAGGGGGCGCATGTATAATTCACCCCTCCACTTT.

The chain couples TRBV30 to TRBJ1-5; D is uncertain. Trimming removed 1 base at V and 4 bases at J, with 8 bases between. Germline V gene data show CDR1 as GTSNPN and CDR2 as SVGIG (reference sequence). This CDR3 comprises 13 residues. DNA for the CDR3: TGTGCCTGGAGTGGGACGGGGAATCAGCCCCAGCATTTT. Encoded protein: CAWSGTGNQPQHF.

The chain couples TRBV7-2 to TRBJ2-7; 7 positions agree with TRBD1. With V trimmed by 5 bases and J by 6 bases, 13 bases remained unmatched. The germline CDR1 and CDR2 sequences are SGHTA and FQGNSA. The length of the CDR3 is 15 residues. The CDR3, as DNA: TGTGCCAGCAGCGGCATTCCTATGGCAGGGGGCGAGCAGTACTTC. Translating it yields CASSGIPMAGGEQYF.

This clone was picked up a small number of times. At the DNA level, this CDR3 is encoded by other sequences in the same sample as well. The chain uses TRBV6-6 and TRBJ1-2, with a possible D match to TRBD1 (5 bases). Germline loops: CDR1 MNHNY, CDR2 SVGAGI (reference sequence). V lost 6 bases and J 2 bases, leaving 13 bases between the germline ends. The CDR3 is 14 residues long. CDR3 nucleotide sequence: TGTGCCAGCAGACCGACCGGGGGAAACTATGGCTACACCTTC. Protein product: CASRPTGGNYGYTF.

This chain connects TRBV14 to TRBJ2-1; D perhaps matches TRBD2 (7 bases). Germline CDR1 and CDR2: SGHDN and FVKESK. Deletions cut 2 bases from V and 9 bases from J, with 20 bases between. The CDR3 is 16 residues long. The CDR3 region is CASSQLGGVVASEQFF. CDR3 coding DNA: TGTGCCAGCAGCCAACTAGGGGGGGTGGTAGCTTCTGAGCAGTTCTTC.

This chain connects TRBV9 to TRBJ2-3; D is ambiguous. V gave up 4 bases and J gave up 1 base, with 7 bases separating them. The CDR3 runs 13 residues. Germline-derived CDR1 and CDR2 are SGDLS and YYNGEE. CDR3: CASSIQRTDTQYF. DNA of the CDR3: TGTGCCAGCAGCATACAGCGCACAGATACGCAGTATTTT.

The rearrangement joins TRBV14 to TRBJ2-1, with no clear D. Germline V lookup: CDR1 SGHDN, CDR2 FVKESK. The CDR3 is made up of 15 amino acids. Trimming removed 0 bases from V and 4 bases from J, with 10 bases in between. The CDR3 DNA follows: TGTGCCAGCAGCCAAGATCTCTCTTTTTACAATGAGCAGTTCTTC. It codes for CASSQDLSFYNEQFF.

This clone was recorded a few times. The CDR3 nucleotides are TGTGCCAGCAGCTTGGGGCATCAAGGGCCCCCGCGCGAGCAGTACTTC. It encodes CASSLGHQGPPREQYF. The chain combines TRBV7-2 with TRBJ2-7, with a weak D call TRBD1 (5 bases). With 3 bases removed from V and 6 bases from J, the gap between germline ends came to 21 bases. The CDR3 extends over 16 amino acids. Looked up from germline, CDR1 is SGHTA and CDR2 is FQGNSA.